Listed below are T cell receptor beta chains from one sample, sequenced in a study of identifying expanded T cells in peripheral blood. Clones were read by immunoSEQ multiplex PCR, and TCRdb kept only the in-frame ones, dropping some. The data show 100,000 to 150,000 clones, 65% to 90% seen once. Sequences were obtained from blood. These receptors came from a person between 18 and 75 years old in good health. Each CDR3 is given with its conserved first and last residue. The order of the fields is J gene, clone size, V gene, D gene, CDR3 DNA, CDR3 protein. The D gene is left open where the match is weak. A clone size is listed for some rows: how often the clone was seen (once, few, many), or a class if it is expanded.

>TRBJ2-3|.|TRBV29-1|.
TGCAGCACCCGGACAGCTAGCACAGATACGCAGTATTTT
CSTRTASTDTQYF
>TRBJ2-7|.|TRBV4-3|.
TGCGCCAGCAGCCAAGGTCAGGCCGCCTACGAGCAGTACTTC
CASSQGQAAYEQYF
>TRBJ1-5|.|TRBV7-8|.
TGTGCCAGCAGCTTAGGAGAGGGCGACGGCTATCAGCCCCAGCATTTT
CASSLGEGDGYQPQHF
>TRBJ1-1|.|TRBV29-1|.
TGCAGCGCCACGACCTCTTCGGTTCAGGGTAACACTGAAGCTTTCTTT
CSATTSSVQGNTEAFF
>TRBJ1-1|.|TRBV28|TRBD1
TGTGCCAGCAGTTTGGGGAACAGGGGGGACACTGAAGCTTTCTTT
CASSLGNRGDTEAFF
>TRBJ1-1|.|TRBV6-5|TRBD1
TGTGCCAGCAGTTCCAGGGGGCGAAAAACTGAAGCTTTCTTT
CASSSRGRKTEAFF
>TRBJ2-2|.|TRBV7-2|.
TGTGCCAGCAGCCTTCGCATTAATTCCGGGGAGCTGTTTTTT
CASSLRINSGELFF
>TRBJ1-1|.|TRBV6-6|.
TGTGCCAGCAAAGCCGGGGGGGGCACTGAAGCTTTCTTT
CASKAGGGTEAFF
>TRBJ2-1|.|TRBV20-1|.
TGCAGTGCTAGGCCCCAGAGGGAGCAGTTCTTC
CSARPQREQFF
>TRBJ1-2|.|TRBV27|.
TGTGCCAGCAGTTCAAGTAGGGGATTTGGGGGCTACACCTTC
CASSSSRGFGGYTF
>TRBJ1-1|.|TRBV29-1|TRBD1
TGCAGCGTTGTCCGACAGGGCTTGAGTGAAGCTTTCTTT
CSVVRQGLSEAFF
>TRBJ1-4|.|TRBV7-8|.
TGTGCCAGCAGCTTGCCCCCTGAGGGGTACGAAAAACTGTTTTTT
CASSLPPEGYEKLFF
>TRBJ2-2|once|TRBV9|TRBD1
TGTGCCAGCTCCCATTCAAGACAGGGGGCGCGCGCGAACACCGGGGAGCTGTTTTTT
CASSHSRQGARANTGELFF
>TRBJ2-2|.|TRBV27|TRBD1
TGTGCCACCTCACCTTACAGGGGGACCGGGGAGCTGTTTTTT
CATSPYRGTGELFF
>TRBJ1-5|.|TRBV19|TRBD1
TGTGCCAGTAGTCCCATGACCTTGACAGGGGGGTATAGCAATCAGCCCCAGCATTTT
CASSPMTLTGGYSNQPQHF
>TRBJ2-4|.|TRBV28|.
TGTGCCAGCAGTTTAGCGCGAGCGGGACAACTAGCCAAAAACATTCAGTACTTC
CASSLARAGQLAKNIQYF
>TRBJ2-5|.|TRBV29-1|.
TGCAGCGTTGCCACAGGGAGTGGAGAGACCCAGTACTTC
CSVATGSGETQYF
>TRBJ1-1|.|TRBV27|TRBD1
TGTGCCAGCAGGAAAACAGGGGGCGCTGGCACTGAAGCTTTCTTT
CASRKTGGAGTEAFF
>TRBJ1-2|.|TRBV7-2|TRBD1
TGTGCCAGCAGCTTGGGGACAGGGATTTCCGTCCCCACCTTC
CASSLGTGISVPTF
>TRBJ1-4|.|TRBV15|TRBD1
TGTGCCACCAGCAGAGATCCCGCAGGGGGCAAAGAAAAACTGTTTTTT
CATSRDPAGGKEKLFF
>TRBJ1-5|.|TRBV6-6|.
TGTGCCATCTCGGCCCTAGCAGGCAATCAGCCCCAGCATTTT
CAISALAGNQPQHF
>TRBJ1-2|.|TRBV6-5|.
TGTGCCAGCAGTCTACACAGGGACTATGGCTACACCTTC
CASSLHRDYGYTF
>TRBJ1-2|.|TRBV9|TRBD1
TGTGCCAGCAGCGGATCCCCAGGGACAGAGCATTATGGCTACACCTTC
CASSGSPGTEHYGYTF
>TRBJ1-2|.|TRBV7-2|.
TGTGCCAGCAGCTCCCTCGGACGCGCCCCGGGCTACACCTTC
CASSSLGRAPGYTF
>TRBJ2-1|.|TRBV4-2|TRBD2
TGTGCCAGCAGCCAAGAAAGTGGGACTAGGTTCGAGCAGTTCTTC
CASSQESGTRFEQFF
>TRBJ2-7|.|TRBV10-3|.
TGTGCCATCAGTGATATGGCTACGGGGGCTACCTACGAGCAGTACTTC
CAISDMATGATYEQYF
>TRBJ1-6|.|TRBV25-1|.
TGTGCCAGCAGTCTACCGGGGACGGGAAATTCACCCCTCCACTTT
CASSLPGTGNSPLHF